Listed below are T cell receptor beta chains from one sample, sequenced in a study of blood T cell repertoires in COVID-19. Clones were read by immunoSEQ multiplex PCR, and TCRdb kept only the in-frame ones, dropping some. Of hundreds of thousands of clones listed, about 88% were seen once; the top ten hold approximately 1.6%. Material for sequencing was PBMCs or T cells enriched from blood (not recorded which). Receptor source: a woman aged 45-59 years who had recovered from COVID-19. Both conserved end residues are part of each CDR3. A D gene is named only where the DNA matches it firmly.

v_gene,d_gene,CDR3aa
TRBV6-1,TRBD2,CASSAWGEGRAYEQYF
TRBV20-1,.,CSASSENIQYF
TRBV27,.,CASSRTTQGSGNTIYF
TRBV10-1,TRBD1,CASSDRDRGFSINQPQHF
TRBV18,.,CASSPGAGREQYF
TRBV23-1,TRBD1,CASSHLRTGENSPLHF
TRBV29-1,TRBD1,CSARDRTYNEQFF
TRBV19,TRBD1,CASNRGDSVLSPLHF
TRBV3-1/TRBV3-2,.,CASSQGLGQPQHF
TRBV7-3,TRBD2,CASSLTLREATGELFF
TRBV3-1/TRBV3-2,.,CASSQSLARETQYF
TRBV7-2,TRBD2,CASSLGASGRNEQYF
TRBV19,TRBD2,CASSTAGTSGYNEQFF
TRBV4-2,.,CASSQGLRSSYNSPLHF
TRBV13,TRBD1,CASSPHRGETQYF
TRBV10-3,TRBD1,CAISLGQGDADTQYF
TRBV6-5,.,CASSYAELYEQYF
TRBV27,TRBD1,CASSFLGRGGGSGYTF
TRBV28,.,CASSLPTSGGSPNYGYTF
TRBV19,.,CASSIEANRLAKNIQYF
TRBV28,TRBD1,CASTLLGTGPNQPQHF
TRBV15,TRBD2,CATSRPLGGGADTQYF
TRBV9,TRBD2,CASSVAASGSHTISYEQYF
TRBV19,TRBD2,CASRERELYNEQFF
TRBV30,.,CAWGQLNTEAFF
TRBV5-4,TRBD2,CASSLRTSGKQETQYF
TRBV6-6,.,CASSSQGNGYTF
TRBV27,.,CASSQPWIRETYNEQFF
TRBV4-2,TRBD1,CASSLRQGANTEAFF
TRBV6-5,TRBD2,CASPLGRWSYEQYF
TRBV27,TRBD2,CASTGLAGQNNYEQYF
TRBV7-3,.,CASSFTRHEQFF
TRBV7-9,TRBD2,CASSQSQAGDGELFF
TRBV9,.,CASSLAENHNEQFF
TRBV7-2,.,CASSLEVSSNTDTQYF
TRBV5-4,TRBD1,CASSFGQGLNSPLHF
TRBV9,.,CASSDGRTDAQFF
TRBV27,.,CASRDDGGNTEAFF
TRBV9,.,CASSVGQLFYEQYF
TRBV18,.,CASSPENGRANQPQHF
TRBV6-2/TRBV6-3,TRBD1,CASSEDREIFNTEAFF
TRBV7-9,.,CASSQDGNNEQFF
TRBV29-1,TRBD2,CSVGEGYEQYF
TRBV7-3,.,CASSHDSKANVLTF
TRBV19,.,CASNRVGQRNNEQFF
TRBV29-1,.,CSVKTGNTEAFF
TRBV5-1,TRBD1,CASSSQQGRGTDTQYF
TRBV19,TRBD2,CASSSPTRSGIHGYEQFF
TRBV4-1,TRBD2,CASSQDASAGRTDTQYF
TRBV5-1,.,CASSPGGSGNTIYF
TRBV11-2,TRBD2,CASSRGTSGSLDEQFF